Listed below are T cell receptor beta chains from one sample, sequenced in a study of CD8 T cells in Susac syndrome. Each CDR3 protein gets one entry after TCRdb re-called the immunoSEQ multiplex PCR reads with MiXCR. The table includes approximately 300,000 distinct CDR3 sequences, over 75% detected once. Sequencing was done on a sample of CD8+ T cells from PBMCs. The receptors come from a human donor with multiple sclerosis. Each CDR3 is given with its conserved first and last residue. The order of the fields is J gene, V gene, clone size, D gene, CDR3 protein, CDR3 DNA. D genes are given only for firm matches. Only some rows state a clone size, as once, few, many or a class for expanded clones.

>TRBJ2-1|TRBV29-1|-|TRBD2
CSLGEGGDEQFF
TGCAGCCTGGGGGAGGGAGGGGATGAGCAGTTCTTC
>TRBJ2-7|TRBV12-3/TRBV12-4|once|-
CASSLSQGLYEQYF
TGTGCCAGCAGTTTATCACAGGGCCTCTACGAGCAGTACTTC
>TRBJ2-7|TRBV4-1|few|-
CASSQARAVGYEQYF
TGCGCCAGCAGCCAAGCCCGAGCAGTAGGCTACGAGCAGTACTTC
>TRBJ2-1|TRBV18|few|-
CASSPGVSSYNEQFF
TGTGCCAGCTCACCGGGGGTAAGCTCCTACAATGAGCAGTTCTTC
>TRBJ2-4|TRBV15|-|-
CATSRSGLGDGYF
TGTGCCACCAGCAGGTCGGGACTGGGGGATGGGTACTTC
>TRBJ1-5|TRBV11-2|-|TRBD1
CASSRDRGDQPQHF
TGTGCCAGCAGCCGGGACAGGGGAGATCAGCCCCAGCATTTT
>TRBJ1-1|TRBV5-5|-|-
CASSLQGDGVDGAFF
TGTGCCAGCAGCTTGCAAGGGGATGGGGTAGATGGAGCTTTCTTT
>TRBJ2-3|TRBV20-1|-|TRBD1
CSARENSGTGAHPDTQYF
TGCAGTGCTAGAGAAAACTCTGGGACAGGGGCTCATCCAGATACGCAGTATTTT
>TRBJ2-1|TRBV11-2|-|-
CASSTGFSYNEQFF
TGTGCCAGCAGCACAGGGTTCTCCTACAATGAGCAGTTCTTC
>TRBJ2-7|TRBV27|few|-
CASSYSTGYEQYF
TGTGCCAGCAGCTACTCTACAGGGTACGAGCAGTACTTC
>TRBJ2-5|TRBV6-2/TRBV6-3|-|TRBD2
CASTLSRTSGTGVQETQYF
TGTGCCAGCACTCTCTCGAGGACTAGCGGGACGGGAGTCCAAGAGACCCAGTACTTC
>TRBJ2-1|TRBV29-1|-|-
CSGLNREFREQFF
TGCAGCGGGCTAAACAGGGAATTCCGTGAGCAGTTCTTC
>TRBJ2-1|TRBV19|-|-
CASSIFAEQFF
TGTGCCAGTAGTATTTTCGCTGAGCAGTTCTTC
>TRBJ2-7|TRBV27|-|TRBD1
CASHSGQVDGLRYF
TGTGCCAGCCATTCGGGACAGGTTGATGGCCTTCGGTACTTC
>TRBJ1-2|TRBV6-1|few|-
CASSAQLYGYTF
TGTGCCAGCAGTGCACAGCTCTATGGCTACACCTTC
>TRBJ1-1|TRBV7-3|-|-
CASSLGDPTEAFF
TGTGCCAGCAGCTTAGGGGATCCGACTGAAGCTTTCTTT
>TRBJ2-1|TRBV4-3|-|-
CASSQDNEGQYNEQFF
TGCGCCAGCAGCCAAGATAATGAGGGGCAGTACAATGAGCAGTTCTTC
>TRBJ1-4|TRBV5-1|few|-
CASSFDSDSTTNEKLFF
TGCGCCAGCAGCTTCGACAGCGATTCAACAACTAATGAAAAACTGTTTTTT
>TRBJ1-5|TRBV27|-|-
CASSRTINQPQHF
TGTGCCAGCAGTAGGACAATTAATCAGCCCCAGCATTTT
>TRBJ1-3|TRBV15|-|TRBD1
CATKDRGEDTIYF
TGTGCCACCAAGGACAGGGGGGAAGACACCATATATTTT